The present T cell receptor (beta chain) was sequenced within a study of cytomegalovirus exposure and HLA in healthy donors. Whole-study findings and limits: Some segments of the V type, notably TRBV6-2 and TRBV6-3, were excluded as indistinguishable. Accurate HLA-A and HLA-B prediction from TCR beta sequences was reported for most subjects.

CDR3 length: 13 amino acids. V shed 5 bases and J shed 6 bases, with 14 bases lying between them. Germline V gene lookup returns CDR1 SGHVS and CDR2 FNYEAQ. In the PCR, 60 Vbeta and 13 Jbeta primers were used. Measured with immunoSEQ multiplex PCR; TCRdb has only the in-frame clones, and not every one. The sample holds about 120,000 clones, around 70% seen once. For this clone: Its antigen is unidentified.

Sequencing was carried out using PBMCs. This TCR derives from a woman aged 40 to 50 in good health and CMV-seropositive. V is TRBV7-6 and J is TRBJ2-7; TRBD2 is a possible D gene (6 bases). CDR3 sequence reads: CASSPLEGREQYF. CDR3 sequence (DNA): TGTGCCAGCAGCCCCCTGGAGGGGCGCGAGCAGTACTTC.